This T cell receptor beta chain was captured by sequencing in a study of T cell repertoires in cytomegalovirus infection. Whole-study context: Public TCR beta signature analysis indicated the presence of both CMV infection and matching HLA type.

Per the germline V gene, CDR1 is SQVTM and CDR2 is ANQGSEA. V dropped 1 base and J dropped 6 bases, with 13 bases sitting between them. There are 14 residues in the CDR3. As regards this clonotype: Its antigen is unknown.

Using its own MiXCR run on the reads, TCRdb lists one record per CDR3 protein. The data show roughly 340,000 distinct CDR3 sequences, 25% to 35% seen once. The source is a human donor in good health (CMV status not recorded). Some clones in this sample may be carry-over from other donors' samples. Specimen: cultured PBMCs, collected from culture after CMV antigen stimulation. V is TRBV29-1 and J is TRBJ2-1; D remains unclear. Here the CDR3 DNA reads TGCAGCGTTGAAGGCGTCCTGGGGTTCAATGAGCAGTTCTTC. Its protein is CSVEGVLGFNEQFF.